The rows below give T cell receptor beta chains drawn from one sample of a study of blood T cells in healthy people across ages. One entry per CDR3 protein results from TCRdb running MiXCR on the 5' RACE reads. Of around 1,500,000 distinct CDR3 sequences in the sample, roughly 45% were seen once. Sequenced input: blood. The receptors come from a woman aged 18-29 years in good health. Both conserved end residues are part of each CDR3. Each record gives: CDR3 length, D gene, J gene, clone size, V gene, CDR3 DNA, CDR3 protein. D genes are given only for firm matches. Clone size is given for some rows only: seen once, a few or many times, or a class if the clone is expanded.

len: 15; d_gene: TRBD2; j_gene: TRBJ2-1; abundance: few; v_gene: TRBV30; CDR3nt: TGTGCCTGGAGTAAGCGGGGGGGCCCCTACAATGAGCAGTTCTTC; CDR3aa: CAWSKRGGPYNEQFF
len: 14; d_gene: NA; j_gene: TRBJ1-2; abundance: NA; v_gene: TRBV9; CDR3nt: TGTGCCAGCGTAGCTGGGGAAAGTTCCTATGGCTACACCTTC; CDR3aa: CASVAGESSYGYTF
len: 13; d_gene: NA; j_gene: TRBJ1-2; abundance: NA; v_gene: TRBV29-1; CDR3nt: TGCAGCGTTGAAGTGGTCAGCCAGGGTGGCTACACCTTC; CDR3aa: CSVEVVSQGGYTF
len: 15; d_gene: TRBD1; j_gene: TRBJ2-1; abundance: NA; v_gene: TRBV3-1; CDR3nt: TGTGCCAGCAGCCGCCAACCGGGACAGTTCTACGAGCAGTTCTTC; CDR3aa: CASSRQPGQFYEQFF
len: 15; d_gene: NA; j_gene: TRBJ2-3; abundance: NA; v_gene: TRBV6-1; CDR3nt: TGTGCCAGCCTTACGGGAGAGAGTGGTACAGATACGCAGTATTTT; CDR3aa: CASLTGESGTDTQYF
len: 15; d_gene: NA; j_gene: TRBJ2-7; abundance: NA; v_gene: TRBV7-9; CDR3nt: TGTGCCAGCAGCTTTCCAGGGGACCCCTCTTACGAGCAGTACTTC; CDR3aa: CASSFPGDPSYEQYF
len: 13; d_gene: NA; j_gene: TRBJ2-7; abundance: few; v_gene: TRBV4-1; CDR3nt: TGCGCCGGCAGCCAAGATTTTACCTACGAGCAGTACTTC; CDR3aa: CAGSQDFTYEQYF
len: 15; d_gene: NA; j_gene: TRBJ2-1; abundance: few; v_gene: TRBV20-1; CDR3nt: TGCAGTGCCCAGAGCTCGGGCGCTGACTACAATGAGCAGTTCTTC; CDR3aa: CSAQSSGADYNEQFF
len: 13; d_gene: NA; j_gene: TRBJ2-1; abundance: NA; v_gene: TRBV6-1; CDR3nt: TGTGCCAGCAGAGCCCCGCAGTACAATGAGCAGTTCTTC; CDR3aa: CASRAPQYNEQFF
len: 16; d_gene: NA; j_gene: TRBJ2-3; abundance: NA; v_gene: TRBV10-3; CDR3nt: TGTGCCATCAGTGAGTCCGGGACACTCCCCCCCCGAACGCAGTATTTT; CDR3aa: CAISESGTLPPRTQYF
len: 19; d_gene: NA; j_gene: TRBJ2-7; abundance: few; v_gene: TRBV12-3/TRBV12-4; CDR3nt: TGTGCCAGCAGTTTACGTCCAGGGGCCAAGGCGGGGGTCACCTACGAGCAGTACTTC; CDR3aa: CASSLRPGAKAGVTYEQYF
len: 14; d_gene: NA; j_gene: TRBJ1-6; abundance: few; v_gene: TRBV27; CDR3nt: TGTGCCAGCAGCACGGACACAGGGAGCTCACCCCTCCACTTT; CDR3aa: CASSTDTGSSPLHF
len: 16; d_gene: NA; j_gene: TRBJ2-1; abundance: NA; v_gene: TRBV6-4; CDR3nt: TGTGCCAGCAGAAGTGAGGGGGGGAGCTCCTACAATGAGCAGTTCTTC; CDR3aa: CASRSEGGSSYNEQFF
len: 15; d_gene: TRBD2; j_gene: TRBJ2-7; abundance: few; v_gene: TRBV20-1; CDR3nt: TGCAGTGCTAGATTTCCCGCGGGAGGGGGCGACGAGCAGTACTTC; CDR3aa: CSARFPAGGGDEQYF
len: 18; d_gene: NA; j_gene: TRBJ1-2; abundance: NA; v_gene: TRBV27; CDR3nt: TGTGCCAGCAGTTTATCGGGGGGTGGGGGGCGCGGAGACTATGGCTACACCTTC; CDR3aa: CASSLSGGGGRGDYGYTF
len: 13; d_gene: TRBD1; j_gene: TRBJ1-2; abundance: few; v_gene: TRBV24-1; CDR3nt: TGTGCCACCAGTCGGACAGGGAACTATGGCTACACCTTC; CDR3aa: CATSRTGNYGYTF
len: 14; d_gene: NA; j_gene: TRBJ2-4; abundance: NA; v_gene: TRBV5-1; CDR3nt: TGCGCCAGCACCCCCGGAGTAAGCAAAAACATTCAGTACTTC; CDR3aa: CASTPGVSKNIQYF
len: 11; d_gene: NA; j_gene: TRBJ2-7; abundance: NA; v_gene: TRBV27; CDR3nt: TGTGCCAGCAGTTTTATGAACGAGCAGTACTTC; CDR3aa: CASSFMNEQYF
len: 12; d_gene: NA; j_gene: TRBJ2-1; abundance: few; v_gene: TRBV3-1; CDR3nt: TGTGCCAGCAGCCCTCATGGCGGGGGCCAGTTCTTC; CDR3aa: CASSPHGGGQFF
len: 16; d_gene: TRBD1; j_gene: TRBJ2-1; abundance: few; v_gene: TRBV2; CDR3nt: TGTGCCAGCAGTCCCGACAGGGAGTCCTCCTACAATGAGCAGTTCTTC; CDR3aa: CASSPDRESSYNEQFF
len: 16; d_gene: NA; j_gene: TRBJ1-4; abundance: NA; v_gene: TRBV10-3; CDR3nt: TGTGCCATCAGTGATCCGGGGCCCACAACTAATGAAAAACTGTTTTTT; CDR3aa: CAISDPGPTTNEKLFF
len: 14; d_gene: NA; j_gene: TRBJ2-1; abundance: NA; v_gene: TRBV29-1; CDR3nt: TGCAGCGTTGAAGGGGGGACGATCTACAATGAGCAGTTCTTC; CDR3aa: CSVEGGTIYNEQFF
len: 13; d_gene: TRBD2; j_gene: TRBJ2-2; abundance: NA; v_gene: TRBV29-1; CDR3nt: TGCACCACGCGGGGGGCTGACACCGGGGAGCTGTTTTTT; CDR3aa: CTTRGADTGELFF
len: 11; d_gene: NA; j_gene: TRBJ1-1; abundance: NA; v_gene: TRBV19; CDR3nt: TGTGCCAGTAACGGCAACACTGAAACTTTCTTT; CDR3aa: CASNGNTETFF
len: 15; d_gene: TRBD1; j_gene: TRBJ2-5; abundance: few; v_gene: TRBV12-3/TRBV12-4; CDR3nt: TGTGCCAGCAGTTTATCGACAGGGGGTAAAGAGACCCAGTACTTC; CDR3aa: CASSLSTGGKETQYF
len: 14; d_gene: NA; j_gene: TRBJ2-5; abundance: many; v_gene: TRBV7-9; CDR3nt: TGTGCCAGCAGTTTGAGGACTATACAAGAGACCCAGTACTTC; CDR3aa: CASSLRTIQETQYF
len: 15; d_gene: TRBD2; j_gene: TRBJ2-7; abundance: NA; v_gene: TRBV18; CDR3nt: TGTGCCAGCTCCCGAATTGCGGGGGGCGGGTACGAGCAGTACTTC; CDR3aa: CASSRIAGGGYEQYF
len: 13; d_gene: NA; j_gene: TRBJ1-2; abundance: NA; v_gene: TRBV12-3/TRBV12-4; CDR3nt: TGTGCCAGCAGTTTAGTGACAGGCTATGGCTACACCTTC; CDR3aa: CASSLVTGYGYTF
len: 16; d_gene: TRBD2; j_gene: TRBJ2-3; abundance: few; v_gene: TRBV6-2/TRBV6-3; CDR3nt: TGTGCCAGCAGACCTCCGCCTAGCGGGAGAACAGATACGCAGTATTTT; CDR3aa: CASRPPPSGRTDTQYF
len: 17; d_gene: NA; j_gene: TRBJ2-3; abundance: few; v_gene: TRBV5-1; CDR3nt: TGCGCCAGCAGCTTGGGGTGGAAGCGGGCGAGCACAGATACGCAGTATTTT; CDR3aa: CASSLGWKRASTDTQYF
len: 13; d_gene: NA; j_gene: TRBJ2-7; abundance: NA; v_gene: TRBV7-2; CDR3nt: TGTGCCAGCAGCTTTACAGTATCCTACGAGCAGTACTTC; CDR3aa: CASSFTVSYEQYF
len: 14; d_gene: NA; j_gene: TRBJ2-7; abundance: NA; v_gene: TRBV6-2/TRBV6-3; CDR3nt: TGTGCCAGCACCCTGGAGGGGTCTCTCTACGAGCAGTACTTC; CDR3aa: CASTLEGSLYEQYF
len: 16; d_gene: NA; j_gene: TRBJ1-1; abundance: few; v_gene: TRBV9; CDR3nt: TGTGCCAGCAGCGTAGACCCATCAGGATGGTCACCCAACGCTTTCTTT; CDR3aa: CASSVDPSGWSPNAFF
len: 13; d_gene: NA; j_gene: TRBJ2-3; abundance: few; v_gene: TRBV29-1; CDR3nt: TGCAGCGTTGGGACAGTACACACAGATACGCAGTATTTT; CDR3aa: CSVGTVHTDTQYF
len: 16; d_gene: NA; j_gene: TRBJ1-6; abundance: NA; v_gene: TRBV5-5; CDR3nt: TGTGCCAGCACCTTTGGAGGGAGCTCCTATAATTCACCCCTCCACTTT; CDR3aa: CASTFGGSSYNSPLHF
len: 17; d_gene: NA; j_gene: TRBJ1-2; abundance: NA; v_gene: TRBV9; CDR3nt: TGTGCCAGCAGCGTCTTGGAGATTACAGAGTTTAACTATGGCTACACCTTC; CDR3aa: CASSVLEITEFNYGYTF